Below are 17 T cell receptor beta chains sequenced from a single sample in a study of shared clonotypes between healthy human individuals. The method was immunoSEQ multiplex PCR; TCRdb's version includes in-frame clones alone and lacks a portion of them. This sample has over a million clones; approximately 97% occur once, and the top ten carry about 1.2%. The sequenced sample consisted of naive CD4+ T cells sorted from blood. Indicated subset: CD45RA+ positively selected. Receptors originate from a man younger than 40 in good health.

The chain recombines TRBV10-3 with TRBJ2-7; the match to TRBD2 covers 12 bases. After removal of 4 bases from V and 0 bases from J, the junction contained 4 bases not matched to a gene. CDR3 length equals 16 residues. Germline CDR1 reads ENHRY; CDR2 reads SYGVKD. For the CDR3, the DNA is TGTGCCATCAGTGGCGGACTAGCGGGGCACTCCTACGAGCAGTACTTC. Amino acids: CAISGGLAGHSYEQYF.

CDR3 protein: CASSIKDSPMTQFF. The CDR3 DNA sequence: TGTGCCAGTAGTATTAAGGACAGCCCAATGACTCAGTTCTTC. The chain links TRBV19 to TRBJ2-1; D possibly corresponds to TRBD1 (6 bases). CDR1 is LNHDA and CDR2 is SQIVND in the germline V gene (reference sequence). Trimming removed 3 bases at V and 13 bases at J, with 19 bases between. The CDR3 is made up of 14 amino acids.

This sequence joins TRBV18 and TRBJ1-1; tentative D call: TRBD1 (6 bases). The CDR3 covers 14 residues. From germline, CDR1 is KGHSH and CDR2 LQKENI. V was cut by 7 bases and J by 5 bases, with 17 bases left in between. The CDR3 loop is CASYADRTITEAFF. The CDR3 DNA is TGTGCCAGCTACGCTGACAGGACAATAACTGAAGCTTTCTTT.

The CDR3 sequence is CASSLSQDNEQFF. The DNA of the CDR3 is TGTGCCAGCAGCTTGTCCCAGGACAATGAGCAGTTCTTC. V usage is TRBV7-2 and J usage is TRBJ2-1, with no clear D. CDR3 length equals 13 residues. Per germline, CDR1 SGHTA and CDR2 FQGNSA. V was shortened by 3 bases and J by 5 bases, with 8 bases between the two germline ends.

J is TRBJ1-2 and V is TRBV30; possibly TRBD1 for D (5 bases). Germline V CDR1 and CDR2: GTSNPN, SVGIG (reference sequence). V was clipped by 1 base and J by 5 bases, with 23 bases between them. This CDR3 contains 17 residues. The CDR3 bases are TGTGCCTGGAGTGGCCAGGGAAGTTTGGGGGAGGGGTATGGCTACACCTTC. Amino acid sequence: CAWSGQGSLGEGYGYTF.

This chain joins TRBV29-1 and TRBJ1-1; the D gene is possibly TRBD1 (6 bases). Between the trimmed V and J ends, which lost 7 bases and 1 base, there was a span of 10 bases. This CDR3 is built from 12 residues. CDR1 SQVTM and CDR2 ANQGSEA come from the germline V gene. CDR3 residues: CSAGQSNTEAFF. The CDR3, as DNA: TGCAGCGCCGGACAGTCGAACACTGAAGCTTTCTTT. The whole variable domain, remainder taken from reference TRBV29-1 and TRBJ1-1, is SAVISQKPSRDICQRGTSLTIQCQVDSQVTMMFWYRQQPGQSLTLIATANQGSEATYESGFVIDKFPISRPNLTFSTLTVSNMSPEDSSIYLCSAGQSNTEAFFGQGTRLTVV.

The chain's CDR3 is CASAPWAGPSYEQYF. DNA for the CDR3: TGTGCCAGTGCCCCCTGGGCGGGGCCTTCCTACGAGCAGTACTTC. The chain carries TRBV2 and TRBJ2-7; the D gene is possibly TRBD2 (6 bases). Germline-derived CDR1 and CDR2 are SNHLY and FYNNEI. The CDR3 consists of 15 residues. V lost 9 bases and J lost 1, with 19 bases in between.

This chain links TRBV9 with TRBJ2-5; 16 bases line up with TRBD2. Trimming removed 4 bases from V and 5 bases from J; junction bases left unmatched: 8. Germline lookup yields CDR1 SGDLS and CDR2 YYNGEE. The CDR3 extends over 17 amino acids. The CDR3 coding sequence is TGTGCCAGCAGCCCCGGGACTAGCGGGAGGGCCCGGGAGACCCAGTACTTC. Translating it yields CASSPGTSGRARETQYF.

V gene TRBV15 combines with J gene TRBJ1-1; the D gene is possibly TRBD1 (6 bases). Trimming removed 5 bases from V and 3 bases from J, with 10 bases in between. CDR1 LNHNV and CDR2 YYDKDF come from the germline V gene (reference sequence). The CDR3 has 13 amino acids. CDR3 in DNA: TGTGCCACCAGCCAGGGGTCGGACACTGAAGCTTTCTTT. It translates to CATSQGSDTEAFF.

The rearrangement joins TRBV7-9 to TRBJ2-1; TRBD1 agrees at 7 bases. The CDR3 spans 15 residues. Germline V gives CDR1 SEHNR, CDR2 FQNEAQ (reference sequence). V was pared by 5 bases and J by 4 bases, with 8 bases of the junction left unmatched. The CDR3 DNA sequence: TGTGCCAGCAGCGGCAGGGGGTCGAGGTACAATGAGCAGTTCTTC. It specifies CASSGRGSRYNEQFF.

This clone was counted a single time. The chain links TRBV18 to TRBJ2-2; 9 bases align to TRBD2. This CDR3 spans 18 amino acids. V lost 3 bases, J lost 3 bases, and 11 bases stayed unmatched. From germline, CDR1 is KGHSH and CDR2 LQKENI. CDR3 in amino acids: CASSPLGLASFDTGELFF. The CDR3 nucleotides read TGTGCCAGCTCACCGCTGGGACTAGCAAGTTTTGACACCGGGGAGCTGTTTTTT.

The chain has TRBV5-4 and TRBJ2-7, with 7 bases that match TRBD2. In germline, CDR1 is SGHNT, CDR2 YYREEE (reference sequence). J gave up 12 bases and V 0 bases, and 9 bases lay outside the gene matches. CDR3 size: 13 residues. CDR3 in amino acids: CASSLATSETLYF. The CDR3 DNA is TGTGCCAGCAGCTTGGCTACTAGCGAAACGTTGTACTTC.

The sample holds one count of this clone. The chain uses TRBV2 and TRBJ2-5; 7 bases match TRBD2. CDR3 length: 15 amino acids. In germline, CDR1 is SNHLY, CDR2 FYNNEI. Trimming removed 7 bases from V and 2 bases from J; junction bases left unmatched: 10. The CDR3 sequence: CASTAGEGRQETQYF. The CDR3 region has the DNA TGTGCCAGCACCGCCGGGGAGGGGAGGCAAGAGACCCAGTACTTC.

V is TRBV5-1 and J is TRBJ1-5; 9 bases agree with TRBD1. V was pared by 0 bases and J by 3 bases, with 7 bases of the junction left unmatched. This CDR3 region has 17 residues. Germline V gives CDR1 SGHRS, CDR2 YFSETQ. This CDR3 is CASSLDMGTGYNQPQHF. CDR3 DNA sequence: TGCGCCAGCAGCTTGGACATGGGGACAGGGTACAATCAGCCCCAGCATTTT.

V and J are TRBV10-1 and TRBJ2-7, with no clear D. Germline V gene sequence: CDR1 WNHNN, CDR2 SYGVQD (reference sequence). There are 11 residues in the CDR3. Trimming left V 4 bases short and J 8 bases short, with 9 bases between. CDR3 sequence reads: CASSAGSKQYF. CDR3 DNA sequence: TGCGCCAGCAGTGCAGGCAGCAAGCAGTACTTC.

This clone was observed a single time. The chain carries TRBV7-6 and TRBJ2-7; TRBD2 is a possible D gene (6 bases). Germline CDR1 reads SGHVS; CDR2 reads FNYEAQ. The CDR3 runs to 14 residues. Deletions cut 6 bases from V and 7 bases from J, with 19 bases between. The CDR3 DNA reads as TGTGCCAGCAGTTCAGGCGGCGGGGTTCGGGAGCAGTACTTC. This translates into CASSSGGGVREQYF.

The chain combines TRBV28 with TRBJ2-3; 10 bases are shared with TRBD2. The V and J ends lost 3 bases and 3 bases, in that order; junction bases with no gene match: 0. Germline V gene lookup returns CDR1 MDHEN and CDR2 SYDVKM. The CDR3 has 14 residues. The CDR3 is CASSLGLATDTQYF. For the CDR3, the DNA is TGTGCCAGCAGTTTGGGACTAGCGACAGATACGCAGTATTTT.